This T cell receptor (beta chain) was observed in a study of blood T cell repertoires in COVID-19. In the study's own analysis: Reference gene primers were amplified, and this amplification served to estimate nucleated cell counts. Sequenced by immunoSEQ multiplex PCR; TCRdb stores in-frame clones only, minus some. V and J calls and clone size are as listed in that table; D and trimming were resolved from the DNA. This table holds 200,000 to 300,000 clones, over 75% found once. Clinical histories supplied by participants themselves formed the basis of cohort assignment. V lost 5 bases to trimming and J lost 2 bases, with 15 bases between them. This CDR3 region has 15 residues. Germline V gene lookup returns CDR1 SGHAT and CDR2 FQNNGV.

This TCR was sampled from a man aged 35 to 55 who had recovered from COVID-19. The genes are TRBV11-2 and TRBJ2-5; D may be TRBD2 (5 bases). Sequenced input: PBMCs or T cells enriched from blood (not recorded which). The CDR3 DNA reads as TGTGCCAGCAGCCCCTATCTAAGCGGTCAAGAGACCCAGTACTTC. Translated, it gives CASSPYLSGQETQYF.